A few counts support the clone carrying this T cell receptor (beta chain). Its antigen is unknown. This entry belongs to a study of cytomegalovirus exposure and HLA in healthy donors. Whole-study context: Among the roughly 400 genotyped donors, just over 80% were placed in the Caucasian-associated ancestry cluster. Whole-study findings and limits: The authors judged a highly shared variant cluster likely a sequencing artifact. When analyzed later, a missense DCLRE1C variant was found to be linked to TCR beta V- and J-gene trimming. Segments of the TCR beta V type were, in most cases, productive about 87% or about 30% of the time in an earlier analysis.

The PCR employed 60 Vbeta primers together with 13 Jbeta primers. Repertoires were generated with immunoSEQ multiplex PCR, while TCRdb's copy carries only in-frame clones and drops some. The table lists 150,000 to 200,000 clones, about 75% of them singletons. Unmatched junction bases numbered 5, after V lost 3 bases and J lost 0 bases. Germline V gives CDR1 MNHNS, CDR2 SASEGT. CDR3 length: 16 residues. The clonotype originates from a female donor in good health and CMV-seronegative. Sequences were obtained from PBMCs. The chain recombines TRBV6-1 with TRBJ1-5; TRBD1 agrees at 7 bases. Written as DNA, the CDR3 is TGTGCCAGCAGTGAGGGACAGATCTATAGCAATCAGCCCCAGCATTTT. This codes for CASSEGQIYSNQPQHF.